Listed here are 7 T cell receptor beta chains from one sample, sequenced in a study of T cells in localized non-small cell lung cancer. Clones were read by immunoSEQ multiplex PCR, and TCRdb kept only the in-frame ones, dropping some. The table has tens of thousands of clones, about 91% seen once. This specimen consisted of peripheral blood, obtained before any cancer treatment. The receptors stem from a man aged 35 to 69 with stage I squamous cell lung carcinoma.

The genes are TRBV4-1 and TRBJ2-3; a possible D gene is TRBD2 (6 bases). Trimming stripped 8 bases from V and 2 bases from J, with 11 bases between. CDR1 is MGHRA, CDR2 YSYEKL, per germline. This CDR3 has 13 residues. This CDR3 reads CASLAGNTDTQYF. The CDR3 DNA sequence: TGCGCCAGCTTGGCGGGGAACACAGATACGCAGTATTTT.

This chain links TRBV2 with TRBJ1-6, with unresolved D. The germline gives CDR1 SNHLY, CDR2 FYNNEI. V was shortened by 0 bases and J by 6 bases, with 9 bases between the two germline ends. The CDR3 is 15 amino acids. The CDR3 DNA sequence: TGTGCCAGCAGTGAAGCGCGCCAAAGTAATTCACCCCTCCACTTT. This gives the protein CASSEARQSNSPLHF. The full variable domain, its missing parts supplied by reference TRBV2 and TRBJ1-6, is EPEVTQTPSHQVTQMGQEVILRCVPISNHLYFYWYRQILGQKVEFLVSFYNNEISEKSEIFDDQFSVERPDGSNFTLKIRSTKLEDSAMYFCASSEARQSNSPLHFGNGTRLTVT.

This chain joins TRBV12-5 and TRBJ1-2; a possible D gene is TRBD1 (6 bases). Germline lookup yields CDR1 LGHNT and CDR2 FRNRAP. The CDR3 extends over 13 amino acids. With 6 bases removed from V and 5 bases from J, the gap between germline ends came to 13 bases. In DNA, the CDR3 is TGTGCTAGTGGGATAACAGGGAGGTATGGCTACACCTTC. This sequence encodes CASGITGRYGYTF.

V and J are TRBV29-1 and TRBJ2-2; D remains ambiguous. The V end lost 4 bases, the J end lost 7 bases, and 13 bases lay between the germline ends. Looked up from germline, CDR1 is SQVTM and CDR2 is ANQGSEA. This CDR3 comprises 13 residues. Written as DNA, the CDR3 is TGCAGCGTTGGGGAACAGTCGGTCGGGGAGCTGTTTTTT. Translation: CSVGEQSVGELFF.

This chain connects TRBV5-1 to TRBJ1-1, with 10 bases fitting TRBD1. Germline-derived CDR1 and CDR2 are SGHRS and YFSETQ. The CDR3 is 15 residues long. V trimming: 4 bases; J trimming: 2 bases; junction bases outside the gene matches: 5. The CDR3: CASSPDRGANTEAFF. The CDR3 DNA sequence: TGCGCCAGCAGCCCGGACAGGGGGGCCAACACTGAAGCTTTCTTT. The full variable domain, rest sourced from reference TRBV5-1 and TRBJ1-1, is KAGVTQTPRYLIKTRGQQVTLSCSPISGHRSVSWYQQTPGQGLQFLFEYFSETQRNKGNFPGRFSGRQFSNSRSEMNVSTLELGDSALYLCASSPDRGANTEAFFGQGTRLTVV.

This clone was seen just once. Other DNA sequences from this sample encode an identical CDR3 as well. The V gene is TRBV19, the J gene TRBJ1-1; D perhaps matches TRBD1 (6 bases). The ends were cut back, 1 base at V and 5 bases at J, with 8 bases in the middle. Germline lookup yields CDR1 LNHDA and CDR2 SQIVND (reference sequence). CDR3 length: 13 residues. The CDR3 DNA reads TGTGCCAGTAGTATAGGGAGGGGGACTGAAGCTTTCTTT. Translating it yields CASSIGRGTEAFF.

The rearrangement uses TRBV10-3 and TRBJ2-1; D unresolved. CDR1 is ENHRY, CDR2 SYGVKD, per germline. V was trimmed by 0 bases and J by 6 bases, leaving 9 bases between them. The CDR3 spans 14 residues. Here the CDR3 DNA reads TGTGCCATCAGTGAGTCCCCCAGGAGCAATGAGCAGTTCTTC. Protein sequence: CAISESPRSNEQFF.